These T cell receptor beta chains were read from a single sample in a study of blood T cells in healthy people across ages. TCRdb reprocessed the 5' RACE reads with MiXCR, giving one entry per CDR3 protein. This table holds some 1.5 million distinct CDR3 sequences, 28% found once. The sample was blood. Every receptor here comes from a woman between 25 and 40 years old in good health. Both conserved end residues are part of each CDR3. D genes are given only for firm matches. Some rows mark clone size as missing; the rest say once, few, many or name a class of expanded clone.

TRBV12-3/TRBV12-4,TRBJ2-3,.,many,CASSLEGVSTDTQYF,TGTGCCAGCAGTTTGGAGGGGGTGAGCACAGATACGCAGTATTTT
TRBV2,TRBJ2-3,.,.,CASRAPRSTDTQYF,TGTGCCAGCAGGGCCCCGAGGAGCACAGATACGCAGTATTTT
TRBV7-9,TRBJ2-7,TRBD2,.,CASSWDYLDPNEQYF,TGTGCCAGCAGCTGGGACTACCTCGACCCGAATGAGCAGTACTTC
TRBV29-1,TRBJ2-7,.,.,CSVVPDHSYEQYF,TGCAGCGTTGTCCCCGACCACTCCTACGAGCAGTACTTC
TRBV6-2/TRBV6-3,TRBJ2-1,.,many,CASSRGGSAYNEQFF,TGTGCCAGCTCCAGGGGCGGGAGTGCCTACAATGAGCAGTTCTTC
TRBV27,TRBJ1-5,.,.,CASSSGTWNQPQHF,TGTGCCAGCAGTTCCGGGACATGGAATCAGCCCCAGCATTTT
TRBV4-2,TRBJ2-5,TRBD1,many,CASSRDRGTQETQYF,TGTGCCAGCAGCCGAGACAGGGGTACTCAAGAGACCCAGTACTTC
TRBV18,TRBJ1-4,.,.,CASSPRGSAEKLFF,TGTGCCAGCTCACCGAGGGGGTCGGCTGAAAAACTGTTTTTT
TRBV30,TRBJ2-1,TRBD2,many,CAWSVSAGEVYEQFF,TGTGCCTGGAGTGTTTCAGCGGGAGAAGTCTATGAGCAGTTCTTC
TRBV20-1,TRBJ2-6,.,many,CSARGGAPGANVLTF,TGCAGTGCAAGAGGCGGGGCTCCTGGGGCCAACGTCCTGACTTTC
TRBV6-1,TRBJ2-1,.,.,CASSLTILNEQFF,TGTGCCAGCAGCTTGACTATCTTGAATGAGCAGTTCTTC
TRBV5-1,TRBJ2-3,TRBD1,few,CASSLSRTGGWPDTQYF,TGCGCCAGCAGCCTATCCCGGACAGGGGGCTGGCCAGATACGCAGTATTTT
TRBV2,TRBJ1-6,TRBD1,.,CASKPDRVGNSPLHF,TGTGCCAGCAAACCTGACAGGGTGGGTAATTCACCCCTCCACTTT
TRBV27,TRBJ2-7,TRBD2,few,CASSIAGASYEQYF,TGTGCCAGCAGTATAGCGGGGGCCTCCTACGAGCAGTACTTC
TRBV7-8,TRBJ2-1,.,many,CASTIGRGRRGPHNEQFF,TGTGCCAGCACCATAGGGAGGGGGCGGAGAGGGCCACACAATGAGCAGTTCTTC
TRBV10-3,TRBJ1-2,.,.,CAISESVVGGSRGYTF,TGTGCCATCAGTGAGTCGGTGGTGGGGGGCTCTCGTGGCTACACCTTC
TRBV5-1,TRBJ1-1,TRBD1,few,CASSSTQTTGAEAFF,TGCGCCAGCAGCTCAACCCAGACTACAGGGGCCGAAGCTTTCTTT
TRBV28,TRBJ1-5,.,.,CASSSGDRPQHF,TGTGCCAGCAGTTCAGGGGATCGACCCCAGCATTTT
TRBV28,TRBJ1-2,.,.,CASSKGGHGYTF,TGTGCCAGCAGTAAAGGGGGACATGGCTACACCTTC
TRBV2,TRBJ1-5,TRBD1,few,CASSWGQNQNQPQHF,TGTGCCAGCAGTTGGGGACAGAACCAAAATCAGCCCCAGCATTTT
TRBV20-1,TRBJ2-5,.,many,CSAYPGGQETQYF,TGCAGTGCGTACCCCGGCGGGCAAGAGACCCAGTACTTC
TRBV13,TRBJ2-1,TRBD2,few,CASSLGRSGGGPEQFF,TGCGCCAGCAGCTTAGGCCGATCGGGGGGAGGACCCGAGCAGTTCTTC
TRBV20-1,TRBJ2-2,TRBD2,few,CSARIAGGGELFF,TGCAGTGCTCGGATAGCGGGAGGCGGGGAGCTGTTTTTT
TRBV5-1,TRBJ1-1,TRBD1,.,CASSMGQETEAFF,TGCGCCAGCAGCATGGGACAGGAGACTGAAGCTTTCTTT
TRBV20-1,TRBJ1-4,.,.,CSARDGQGYEKLFF,TGCAGTGCTAGAGATGGGCAGGGTTATGAAAAACTGTTTTTT
TRBV20-1,TRBJ1-2,.,.,CSAPSRAALDGYTF,TGCAGTGCTCCCTCCCGGGCGGCGCTTGATGGCTACACCTTC
TRBV7-2,TRBJ2-5,.,many,CASSFLNGETQYF,TGTGCCAGCAGCTTCCTTAATGGGGAGACCCAGTACTTC
TRBV7-2,TRBJ1-2,TRBD1,few,CASSQRVGTGNYGYTF,TGTGCCAGCAGCCAGAGGGTTGGGACAGGGAACTATGGCTACACCTTC
TRBV21-1,TRBJ2-7,.,.,CASSNRTYEQYF,TGTGCCAGCAGCAACAGGACGTACGAGCAGTACTTC
TRBV7-6,TRBJ1-2,.,.,CASSTRRDGNYGYTF,TGTGCCAGCAGCACCCGGCGGGACGGTAACTATGGCTACACCTTC
TRBV7-6,TRBJ2-1,.,.,CASSAERWDQQFF,TGTGCCAGCAGCGCCGAGAGGTGGGACCAGCAGTTCTTC
TRBV10-3,TRBJ1-2,.,.,CAISESGVGYTF,TGTGCCATCAGTGAGTCGGGGGTTGGCTACACCTTC
TRBV20-1,TRBJ1-2,.,.,CSASRAGINGYTF,TGCAGTGCTAGTAGGGCGGGAATAAATGGCTACACCTTC
TRBV9,TRBJ1-2,.,.,CASGESGGHGYTF,TGTGCCAGCGGTGAATCGGGCGGCCATGGCTACACCTTC
TRBV21-1,TRBJ2-4,.,few,CASSNGTPMLAKNIQYF,TGTGCCAGCAGCAATGGCACGCCTATGCTAGCCAAAAACATTCAGTACTTC
TRBV5-1,TRBJ2-2,TRBD1,few,CASSRTGEELFF,TGCGCCAGCAGCCGAACAGGGGAGGAGCTGTTTTTT
TRBV12-3/TRBV12-4,TRBJ2-7,.,many,CASSLAGGLYEQYF,TGTGCCAGCAGCTTAGCCGGCGGGCTCTACGAGCAGTACTTC
TRBV25-1,TRBJ1-2,.,.,CASSDLREGLAYGYTF,TGTGCCAGCAGTGATCTAAGGGAGGGACTCGCCTATGGCTACACCTTC
TRBV29-1,TRBJ2-2,TRBD1,.,CSVTGAGELFF,TGCAGCGTGACAGGGGCCGGGGAGCTGTTTTTT
TRBV20-1,TRBJ2-1,TRBD2,many,CSARSPTGTTKFF,TGCAGTGCTAGATCCCCGACCGGGACTACCAAGTTCTTC
TRBV20-1,TRBJ2-1,TRBD2,.,CSARDTLGSGGYNEQFF,TGCAGTGCTAGAGATACTCTCGGGAGCGGGGGATACAATGAGCAGTTCTTC
TRBV4-1,TRBJ2-3,.,once,CASSQGYGGVSTDTQYF,TGCGCCAGCAGCCAAGGGTACGGGGGTGTAAGCACAGATACGCAGTATTTT
TRBV21-1,TRBJ1-2,.,.,CASKGTAMSDGYTF,TGTGCCAGCAAAGGGACAGCTATGAGTGATGGCTACACCTTC
TRBV20-1,TRBJ2-5,.,few,CSARVGSPTQYF,TGCAGTGCTAGGGTCGGCAGCCCAACCCAGTACTTC
TRBV5-1,TRBJ2-4,.,.,CASSTPGLGVQYF,TGCGCCAGCAGCACGCCGGGCCTAGGAGTTCAGTACTTC
TRBV18,TRBJ1-3,.,few,CASSPSLQGGSIYF,TGTGCCAGCTCCCCCTCGTTACAGGGCGGATCCATATATTTT
TRBV29-1,TRBJ2-2,.,few,CSVDTANTGELFF,TGCAGCGTTGACACGGCGAACACCGGGGAGCTGTTTTTT
TRBV10-3,TRBJ2-7,.,few,CAVGLGPPAREQYF,TGTGCCGTCGGGTTGGGCCCCCCCGCTCGGGAGCAGTACTTC
TRBV5-5,TRBJ2-1,.,many,CASSSGTGTLNEQFF,TGTGCCAGCAGCTCGGGGACCGGGACTCTAAATGAGCAGTTCTTC
TRBV20-1,TRBJ2-3,TRBD2,.,CSARDPAGTADTQYF,TGCAGTGCTAGAGATCCAGCGGGAACGGCAGATACGCAGTATTTT
TRBV6-2/TRBV6-3,TRBJ1-1,.,many,CASSYGQPTEAFF,TGTGCCAGCAGTTATGGACAGCCCACTGAAGCTTTCTTT
TRBV4-2,TRBJ1-5,.,few,CASSQDMTEGQPQHF,TGTGCCAGCAGCCAAGATATGACCGAAGGTCAGCCCCAGCATTTT
TRBV27,TRBJ2-1,.,many,CASSLSWQGGEQFF,TGTGCCAGCAGTTTATCGTGGCAGGGTGGTGAGCAGTTCTTC
TRBV29-1,TRBJ2-5,.,.,CSVVRVETQYF,TGCAGCGTTGTTCGGGTTGAGACCCAGTACTTC